This T cell receptor beta chain was sequenced in a study of cytomegalovirus exposure and HLA in healthy donors (TCRdb year 2017). Regarding the study in general: According to an earlier analysis of 587 of the donors, 150 million to 200 million T cells yielded approximately 120 million unique TCR beta sequences and 276 Gb of sequence data. To decide whether each TCR beta V gene segment behaved as functional or pseudogenic, an earlier analysis of approximately 620 of the donors relied on high-throughput TCR beta sequencing. Five DR-DQ haplotypes were handled as single units for association and clustering, since linkage in the cohort was strong. In a later genetic analysis, genome-wide SNP genotypes for about three fifths of the roughly 670 donors were used, and that subset was treated as a discovery cohort. The study aimed to test whether cataloging public T cell receptors could reveal signatures of past pathogen exposure. Across 300 to 400 genotyped donors of the cohort, an average of approximately 220,000 unique TCR beta nucleotide sequences per donor were sequenced, and roughly a sixth of those sequences were non-productive. The number of typed donors differed by locus: about 620-640 for A, B, C, DRB1 and DQB1; some 540 for DQA1; approximately 610 for DPA1; and around 450 for DPB1. The study used immunosequencing to profile the T cell repertoires of 600 to 850 subjects and linked those repertoires to cytomegalovirus serostatus. Of the 398 genotyped donors, 65% to 90% fell in the genetic ancestry cluster associated with self-reported Caucasian donors. Rather than drawing on any new phenotypic data, the later analysis identified candidate immune exposures from TCR beta sequences and the way those sequences occurred across donors. High-throughput TCR immunosequencing, statistical association of individual TCRs with disease status, and machine learning were combined to predict cytomegalovirus infection status. Every discovery cohort repertoire had been produced on one sequencing platform. To study patterns of TCR occurrence, a later analysis re-analyzed previously published TCR beta repertoires from around 700 donors and added high-resolution HLA genotyping. Donor age, sex, ethnicity and CMV serostatus were compiled alongside the repertoire data. Approximately 330 gigabases of sequencing data and approximately 91 million unique TCR sequences made up an early release that covered some 640 HLA-typed donors. Class I and class II HLA loci were covered by the typing at four-digit resolution. In addition to the first cohort of 650 to 800 subjects, a separate validation cohort of approximately 120 different subjects was used. On the study overall, not on this receptor specifically: Strong co-occurrence of HLA alleles, especially DR and DQ, made assigning TCR associations to individual alleles difficult. For the cohort, immune exposure information was limited to CMV serostatus. In both the original and validation cohorts, the classifier was reported to diagnose cytomegalovirus status with high specificity and sensitivity. Roughly uniform sequencing depth across donors was assumed in presence/absence analyses, although this assumption may not hold. The 87-base-pair reads could not distinguish some IMGT-functional V segments, including TRBV6-2 and TRBV6-3, so those segments were excluded. Broadly in line with IMGT annotations, most TCR beta V segments showed up in productive rearrangements about 90% or about 30% of the time in an earlier analysis of 587 of the donors. The cohort was sequenced for TCR beta chains only, and without alpha or paired-chain data the features that could be detected were limited. Across donors, most TCR sequences were observed very rarely, whereas some public TCRs were present in many individuals. In a later genetic analysis, a missense DCLRE1C variant was associated with V-gene and J-gene trimming of TCR beta chains, and the association was replicated in an independent cohort. A cluster of highly shared sequence variants was judged likely to be a technical artifact of the sequencing pipeline. Specific HLA alleles were associated with 15,000 to 20,000 TCR beta sequences at a false discovery rate of 0.05 in a later analysis. A later analysis found that TCR association rates varied across HLA loci, with DRB1 alleles showing the most associated TCRs and HLA-C alleles the fewest. In the study, approximately 160 TCR beta chains were listed as associated with cytomegalovirus. According to a later analysis, parvovirus B19, influenza, CMV and Epstein-Barr virus appeared linked to several top co-occurrence clusters. A later genetic analysis reported fewer N-insertions in productive TCRs among donors in an Asian-associated ancestry cluster than the roughly 670-donor mean. A few of the identified cytomegalovirus-associated TCR beta chains were confirmed in vitro to be specific for cytomegalovirus antigens. Because counts were too low, about 15 rarely observed V segments, including chromosome 9 orphons, were left out of the earlier analysis of approximately 500 of the donors. HLA typing was unavailable for some donors at each locus, so association tests used only the typed subset. A further reported finding was that TCR beta sequences accurately predicted the HLA-A and HLA-B alleles for most subjects in the first cohort. The authors suggested that the approach could potentially be extended to other disease states and immunological phenotypes. According to a later analysis, most CMV-associated TCR beta chains appeared to be HLA-restricted, and the HLA associations seemed to be driven largely by CMV exposure. Correlated functional status among segregating V segments might be attributable to linkage disequilibrium, but an unknown experimental factor could not be ruled out. In a later analysis, HLA-associated TCR beta chains were found to be more clonally expanded and to have lower generation probabilities than equally common non-associated chains.

The method was the immunoSEQ multiplex PCR assay. For the multiplex PCR, a mixture combining 60 forward primers for TCR Vbeta segments and 13 reverse primers for TCR Jbeta segments was used. Amplification of the CDR3 region of rearranged TCR beta genes was performed with a multiplex PCR assay on genomic DNA. On the Illumina HiSeq System, the amplified TCR beta libraries were sequenced as 87-base-pair reads. The study's own analysis went as follows. In a later analysis, 70 million to 95 million unique TCR beta chains were counted across the 650 to 750 repertoires, and approximately 9.9 million of these chains were shared by at least two donors. To remove PCR and sequencing errors, raw reads were error-corrected and collapsed into unique sequences using a nearest-neighbor algorithm that merged closely related sequences. CDR3 sequences were aligned to IMGT reference sequences to assign V, D and J gene segments. For a sequence to be retained, at least a six-nucleotide match to both a V gene segment and a J gene segment was required. A rearrangement counted as productive if the CDR3 had no stop codons and remained in frame with V and J, and every other rearrangement counted as non-productive. CDR3 was defined by IMGT convention, running from the second conserved V-encoded cysteine to the conserved J-encoded phenylalanine. Sequences without an unambiguous match to a single V gene segment were excluded from the earlier analysis of 450 to 650 of the donors. In an earlier analysis of 587 of the donors, a V segment was called functional when productive rearrangements were above 56.7%, and segregating when the standard deviation between donors exceeded 5%. A statistical classification framework was developed to diagnose cytomegalovirus status using the catalog of TCR beta chain sequences. In a later analysis, V and J genes were assigned by comparing TCR nucleotide sequences against IMGT/GENE-DB human TR gene sequences. In a later analysis, CDR3 sequences and most-parsimonious VDJ recombination scenarios were assigned using the TCRdist pipeline. A later analysis defined each TCR beta chain by its CDR3 amino acid sequence plus V-gene family, and excluded reads lacking a unique V-gene family. To address suspected cross-contamination and a sequencing artifact, a later analysis removed roughly 580 highly shared, low-generation-probability nucleotide sequences. For each public chain, a later analysis derived a clonal expansion index from normalized ranks of inferred template counts within each repertoire. In a later analysis, generation probabilities were computed using a VDJ recombination model fitted to out-of-frame rearrangements, and the results were checked against IGoR. Hypergeometric tests were used in a later analysis to score TCR-TCR, TCR-HLA and TCR-CMV co-occurrence, with a repertoire-size bias correction applied to the TCR pairs. False discovery rates were estimated in a later analysis by permuting HLA or CMV assignments 20 times. In a later analysis, co-occurring TCRs were grouped with DBSCAN, and TCRdist sequence similarity was added when clustering was performed within HLA-allele-positive subsets. Co-occurrence clustering excluded repertoires with fewer than 30,000 or more than 120,000 public chains, plus five with anomalous nucleotide sharing. TCRdb re-hosts the immuneACCESS table, in-frame sequences only. Its copies lack some clones; in the studies checked, an unresolved V gene accounts for under half of them, and the cause for the rest is not known. The D gene and trimming were derived from the DNA, and the V and J assignments and clone size from that table. This sample comprises more than 150,000 clones, roughly 87% of them detected only once. Together, the top ten hold roughly 0.24% of the sample.

The cohort was made up of about 670 healthy bone marrow donors. All cohort members were sampled while nominally healthy, although unrecorded immune exposures were likely present. The donor was CMV seronegative and was included in the group of several hundred seronegative cohort members. Each donor provided a peripheral blood sample, and peripheral blood mononuclear cells were used for TCR beta sequencing. Genomic DNA extraction from the blood cell samples was performed with the Qiagen DNeasy Blood Extraction Kit. Ends trimmed: V by 0 bases, J by 1 base; bases unmatched to a gene: 3. Via the germline V gene (reference sequence), CDR1 is SGHKS and CDR2 YYEKEE. Measured from the cysteine to the phenylalanine, the CDR3 is 16 residues long. Only the CDR3 region is kept as DNA, spanning 48 bases read in frame from base 1. As regards this clone: Its recognized antigen is unknown. No quality values exist for individual bases; no much larger clone is one base distant.

Sequencing was done on a sample of PBMCs. The receptor chain draws on TRBV5-5 and TRBJ2-2, with 7 bases in between that match TRBD2. The source is a girl less than two years old in good health and CMV-seronegative. The nucleotides are TGTGCCAGCAGCTTGGGAGTAGCGGGGAACACCGGGGAGCTGTTTTTT. The translation is CASSLGVAGNTGELFF.